These 15 T cell receptor beta chains came from one sample sequenced in a study of blood T cell repertoires in COVID-19. The table came from immunoSEQ multiplex PCR; TCRdb's copy has only in-frame clones and leaves some out. The table shows around 160,000 clones, with roughly 79% occurring only once. The sample consisted of peripheral blood. The receptors stem from a human donor with acute or convalescent COVID-19. The donor label of this sample is uncertain.

V gene TRBV24-1 combines with J gene TRBJ2-1; D is ambiguous. CDR3 length: 14 amino acids. Trimming cost V 9 bases and J 2 bases, with 13 bases left between them. The V gene's germline CDR1 is KGHDR and CDR2 SFDVKD. This CDR3 is CATSKTGTYNEQFF. DNA of the CDR3: TGTGCCACCTCAAAGACGGGTACCTACAATGAGCAGTTCTTC.

The CDR3 spells CASSGMGQGHTEAFF. CDR3 in DNA: TGCGCCAGCAGCGGGATGGGACAGGGCCACACTGAAGCTTTCTTT. The chain has TRBV5-1 and TRBJ1-1, with 9 bases that match TRBD1. The V segment lost 4 bases and the J segment 3 bases; nucleotides outside the gene matches: 7. Germline V gene lookup returns CDR1 SGHRS and CDR2 YFSETQ. This CDR3 region has 15 residues.

The chain links TRBV5-4 to TRBJ2-2; D is possibly TRBD1 (6 bases). CDR3 length: 12 residues. V lost 6 bases and J 6 bases, leaving 9 bases between the germline ends. Germline V gives CDR1 SGHNT, CDR2 YYREEE (reference sequence). CDR3 sequence reads: CASTGQSGELFF. CDR3 nucleotides: TGTGCCAGCACAGGACAGTCCGGGGAGCTGTTTTTT.

This clone appeared a few times. Different DNA sequences within this sample yield the same CDR3. CDR3 residues: CASSDSSRGTEAFF. CDR3 in DNA: TGTGCCAGCAGTGACTCGAGCAGGGGCACTGAAGCTTTCTTT. The chain has TRBV6-4 and TRBJ1-1, with D possibly TRBD1 on 6 matching bases. From germline, CDR1 is MRHNA and CDR2 SNTAGT. V was cut by 0 bases and J by 4 bases, with 9 bases left in between. The CDR3 is 14 amino acids.

The chain carries TRBV10-3 and TRBJ2-3, with TRBD2 as a possible D gene (7 bases). The CDR3 totals 15 residues. V was cut by 2 bases and J by 2 bases, with 11 bases left in between. Germline V gene lookup returns CDR1 ENHRY and CDR2 SYGVKD. CDR3 region: CAISEEGGATDTQYF. DNA of the CDR3: TGTGCCATCAGTGAGGAGGGGGGGGCCACAGATACGCAGTATTTT.

In its sample, this clone was seen many times. The chain couples TRBV15 to TRBJ2-1; TRBD2 might be the D (5 bases). The CDR3 covers 15 residues. Germline loops: CDR1 LNHNV, CDR2 YYDKDF (reference sequence). The ends were cut back, 1 base at V and 1 base at J, with 8 bases in the middle. CDR3 region: CATSRGVASYNEQFF. The CDR3 DNA follows: TGTGCCACCAGCAGAGGGGTAGCGTCCTACAATGAGCAGTTCTTC.

The rearrangement links TRBV5-1 to TRBJ1-5; D possibly corresponds to TRBD1 (6 bases). The length of the CDR3 is 16 residues. Trimming shortened V by 4 bases and J by 0 bases, and 14 bases separated the two germline ends. The germline V gene encodes CDR1 SGHRS and CDR2 YFSETQ. Here the CDR3 reads CASSPTGDYSNQPQHF. In nucleotides, the CDR3 is TGCGCCAGCAGCCCGACAGGAGACTATAGCAATCAGCCCCAGCATTTT.

J is TRBJ1-5 and V is TRBV2; 7 bases map to TRBD1. The germline gives CDR1 SNHLY, CDR2 FYNNEI. V lost 6 bases and J lost 2; bases outside the gene matches: 7. The CDR3 totals 15 residues. The CDR3 nucleotides read TGTGCCAGCAGCAACGGACAGGCGGGCAATCAGCCCCAGCATTTT. It yields the protein CASSNGQAGNQPQHF.

This chain uses TRBV19 with TRBJ2-2, with TRBD1 identical over 9 bases. The V segment lost 4 bases and the J segment 7 bases; nucleotides outside the gene matches: 7. Per germline, CDR1 LNHDA and CDR2 SQIVND (reference sequence). This CDR3 region has 15 residues. The CDR3 spells CASSRVTGGVGELFF. The CDR3 coding sequence is TGTGCCAGTAGTAGGGTGACAGGGGGGGTCGGGGAGCTGTTTTTT.

The chain carries TRBV9 and TRBJ1-6; D is unclear. Germline-derived CDR1 and CDR2 are SGDLS and YYNGEE. V was clipped by 2 bases and J by 0 bases, with 9 bases between them. This CDR3 spans 16 amino acids. This CDR3 reads CASSVTGDSYNSPLHF. Written as DNA, the CDR3 is TGTGCCAGCAGCGTGACGGGTGACTCCTATAATTCACCCCTCCACTTT.

V gene TRBV3-1 (or the pseudogene TRBV3-2) combines with J gene TRBJ2-2; weak D call: TRBD1 (6 bases). V was trimmed by 7 bases and J by 2 bases, leaving 14 bases between them. The CDR3 covers 15 residues. The V gene's germline CDR1 is LGHDT and CDR2 YNNKEL (reference sequence). CDR3 amino acids: CASTQGRFNTGELFF. Here the CDR3 DNA reads TGTGCCAGCACCCAGGGGCGATTTAACACCGGGGAGCTGTTTTTT.

In its sample, this clone was seen a few times. The chain links TRBV7-2 to TRBJ1-2; TRBD1 matches 9 bases. The CDR3 runs 13 residues. Unmatched junction bases numbered 2, after V lost 3 bases and J lost 6 bases. The germline V gene has CDR1 SGHTA and CDR2 FQGNSA. The CDR3 reads CASSFRTGDGYTF. In DNA, the CDR3 is TGTGCCAGCAGCTTCCGGACAGGGGATGGCTACACCTTC.

The chain employs TRBV7-9 and TRBJ2-2; TRBD1 aligns across 7 bases. The CDR3 consists of 17 residues. Losses at the gene ends were 6 bases for V and 0 bases for J; bases not matched to a gene: 10. Germline CDR1 reads SEHNR; CDR2 reads FQNEAQ (reference sequence). CDR3 nucleotide sequence: TGTGCCAGCAGGTTTCCTAACAGGGGCTCGAACACCGGGGAGCTGTTTTTT. Translated, it gives CASRFPNRGSNTGELFF.

The rearrangement uses TRBV5-1 and TRBJ1-2; no clear D. Per the germline V gene, CDR1 is SGHRS and CDR2 is YFSETQ. The CDR3 extends over 12 amino acids. V dropped 0 bases and J dropped 9 bases, with 9 bases sitting between them. The CDR3 bases are TGCGCCAGCAGCTTGGCCAGAGGGAGCTACACCTTC. Encoded protein: CASSLARGSYTF. Together with reference TRBV5-1 and TRBJ1-2, the CDR3 gives the full variable domain: KAGVTQTPRYLIKTRGQQVTLSCSPISGHRSVSWYQQTPGQGLQFLFEYFSETQRNKGNFPGRFSGRQFSNSRSEMNVSTLELGDSALYLCASSLARGSYTFGSGTRLTVV.

The chain joins TRBV5-5 to TRBJ2-3, with 7 positions matching TRBD1. This CDR3 is 15 amino acids long. V dropped 2 bases and J dropped 2; count of bases not matched to a gene: 5. Looked up from germline, CDR1 is SGHKS and CDR2 is YYEKEE (reference sequence). In DNA form, the CDR3 reads TGTGCCAGCAGCTTTCCAGGGGGAGACACAGATACGCAGTATTTT. Translated: CASSFPGGDTDTQYF.